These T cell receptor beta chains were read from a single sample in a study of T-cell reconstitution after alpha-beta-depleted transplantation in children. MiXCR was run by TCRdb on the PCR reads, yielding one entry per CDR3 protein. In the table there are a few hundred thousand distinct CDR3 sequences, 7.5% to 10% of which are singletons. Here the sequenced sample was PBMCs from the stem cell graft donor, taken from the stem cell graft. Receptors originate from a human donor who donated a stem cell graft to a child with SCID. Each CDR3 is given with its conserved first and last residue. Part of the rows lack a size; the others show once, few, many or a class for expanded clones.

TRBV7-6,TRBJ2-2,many,CASSLRGGTNTGELFF
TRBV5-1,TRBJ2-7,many,CASSLVSPGGASEQYF
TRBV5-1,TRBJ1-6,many,CASSSGQAGYNSPLHF
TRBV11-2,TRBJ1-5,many,CASSQDRGRRFGNQPQHF
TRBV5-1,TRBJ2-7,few,CASRETMASYEQYF
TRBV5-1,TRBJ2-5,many,CASSLGSGTKAETQYF
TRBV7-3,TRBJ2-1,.,CASSATSGGGGEQFF
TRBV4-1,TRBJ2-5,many,CASSQGDRDQETQYF
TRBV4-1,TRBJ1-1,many,CASSHDRGGNTEAFF
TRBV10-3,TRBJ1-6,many,CAISPRRNRNSPLHF
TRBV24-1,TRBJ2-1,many,CATSDMDYNEQFF
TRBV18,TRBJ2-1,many,CASSPGFGEQFF
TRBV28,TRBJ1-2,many,CASGRVTGLANYGYTF
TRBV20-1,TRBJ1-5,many,CSARTQEDSNQPQHF
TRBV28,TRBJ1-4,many,CASSLKPPGGKGEKLFF
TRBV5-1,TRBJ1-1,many,CASSHGQGVGTEAFF
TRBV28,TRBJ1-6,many,CASSLSPPRGNSPLHF
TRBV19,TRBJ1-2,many,CASTRQDGGIYGYTF
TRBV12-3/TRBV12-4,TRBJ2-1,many,CASSLGRGPPYNEQFF
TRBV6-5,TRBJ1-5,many,CASSLSRGAYQPQHF
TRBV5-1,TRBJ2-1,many,CASSSQTGTFF
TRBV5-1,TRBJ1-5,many,CASSTGADNQPQHF
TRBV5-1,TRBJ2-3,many,CASSFWTTADTQYF
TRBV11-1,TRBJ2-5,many,CASSLGMDQTQYF
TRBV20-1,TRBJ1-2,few,CSARATMNYGYTF
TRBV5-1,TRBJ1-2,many,CASSLVGVEGYTF
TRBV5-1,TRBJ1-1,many,CASSLQGSAEAFF
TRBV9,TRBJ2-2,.,CASPDGHNEQFTGELFF
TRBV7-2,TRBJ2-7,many,CASSRPFSYEQYF
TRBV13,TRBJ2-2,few,CASSLERTGPGELFF
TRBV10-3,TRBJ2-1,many,CAISRASGGSGSYNEQFF
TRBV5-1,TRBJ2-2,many,CASSLGQGAGELFF
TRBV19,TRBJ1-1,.,CASSPFGSNTEAFF
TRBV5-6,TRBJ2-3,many,CASSLDQVVDYTDTQYF
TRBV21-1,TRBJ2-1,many,CASSKAGRTLDNEQFF
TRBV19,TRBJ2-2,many,CASIGQSGTGELFF
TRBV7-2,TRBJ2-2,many,CASSLAGGTNTGELFF
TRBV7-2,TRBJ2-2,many,CASSDRNTGELFF
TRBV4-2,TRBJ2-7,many,CASSQETGSEQYF